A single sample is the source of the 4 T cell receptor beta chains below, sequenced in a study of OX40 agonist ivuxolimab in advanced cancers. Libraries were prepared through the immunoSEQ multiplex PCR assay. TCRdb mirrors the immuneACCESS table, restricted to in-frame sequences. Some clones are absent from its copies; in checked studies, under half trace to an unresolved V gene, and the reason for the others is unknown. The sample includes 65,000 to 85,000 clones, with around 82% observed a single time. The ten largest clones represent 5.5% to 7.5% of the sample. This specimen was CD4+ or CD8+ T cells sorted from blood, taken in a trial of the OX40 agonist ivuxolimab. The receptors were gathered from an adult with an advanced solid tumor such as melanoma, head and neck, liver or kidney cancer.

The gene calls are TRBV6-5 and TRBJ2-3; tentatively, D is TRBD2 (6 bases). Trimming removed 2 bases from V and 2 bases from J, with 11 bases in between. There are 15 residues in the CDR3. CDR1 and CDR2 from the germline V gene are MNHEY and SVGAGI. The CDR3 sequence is CASSYDGSLTDTQYF. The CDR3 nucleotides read TGTGCCAGCAGTTACGACGGGAGCCTCACAGATACGCAGTATTTT.

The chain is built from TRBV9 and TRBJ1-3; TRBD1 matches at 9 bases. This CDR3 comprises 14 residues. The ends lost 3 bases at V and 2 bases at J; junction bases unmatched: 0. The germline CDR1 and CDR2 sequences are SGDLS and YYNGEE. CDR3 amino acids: CASSGQGAGNTIYF. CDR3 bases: TGTGCCAGCAGCGGACAGGGGGCTGGAAACACCATATATTTT.

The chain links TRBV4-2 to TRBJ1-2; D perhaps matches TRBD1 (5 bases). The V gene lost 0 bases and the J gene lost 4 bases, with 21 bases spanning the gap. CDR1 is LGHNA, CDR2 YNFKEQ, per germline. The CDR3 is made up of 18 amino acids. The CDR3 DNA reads TGTGCCAGCAGCCAAGATCATTGGGGGGAGGACCTTTTCTATGGCTACACCTTC. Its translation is CASSQDHWGEDLFYGYTF.

The chain's CDR3 is CASSIEANSPLHF. For the CDR3, the DNA is TGTGCCAGCAGCATTGAAGCGAATTCACCCCTCCACTTT. The chain has TRBV28 and TRBJ1-6; D unclear. Germline values: CDR1 MDHEN, CDR2 SYDVKM. Trimming pared 6 bases from V and 7 bases from J, leaving 10 bases between. The CDR3 is made up of 13 amino acids.